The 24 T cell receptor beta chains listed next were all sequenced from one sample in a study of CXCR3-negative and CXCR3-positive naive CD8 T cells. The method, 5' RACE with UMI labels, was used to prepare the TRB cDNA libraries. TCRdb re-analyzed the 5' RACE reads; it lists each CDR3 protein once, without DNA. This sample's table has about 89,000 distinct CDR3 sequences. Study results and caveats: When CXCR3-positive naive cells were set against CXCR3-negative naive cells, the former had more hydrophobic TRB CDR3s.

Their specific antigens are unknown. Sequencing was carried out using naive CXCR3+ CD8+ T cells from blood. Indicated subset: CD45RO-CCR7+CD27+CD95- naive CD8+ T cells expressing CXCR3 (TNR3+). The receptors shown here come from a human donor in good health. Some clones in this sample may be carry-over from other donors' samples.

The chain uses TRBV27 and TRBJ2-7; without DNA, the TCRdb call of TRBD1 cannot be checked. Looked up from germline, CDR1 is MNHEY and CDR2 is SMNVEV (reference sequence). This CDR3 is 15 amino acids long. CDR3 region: CASSAFDPANYEQYF.

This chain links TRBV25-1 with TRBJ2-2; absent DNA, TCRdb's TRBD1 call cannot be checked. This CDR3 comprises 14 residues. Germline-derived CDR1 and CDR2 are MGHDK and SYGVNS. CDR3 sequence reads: CASSPGKGTGELFF.

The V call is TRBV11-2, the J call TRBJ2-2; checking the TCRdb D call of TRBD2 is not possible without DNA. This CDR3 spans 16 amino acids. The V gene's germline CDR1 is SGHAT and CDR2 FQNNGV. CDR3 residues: CASSKLEGINTGELFF.

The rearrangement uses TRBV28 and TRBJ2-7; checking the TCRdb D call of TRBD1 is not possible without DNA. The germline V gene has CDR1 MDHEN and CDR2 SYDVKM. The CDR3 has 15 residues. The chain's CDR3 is CASSPSRDGYYEQYF.

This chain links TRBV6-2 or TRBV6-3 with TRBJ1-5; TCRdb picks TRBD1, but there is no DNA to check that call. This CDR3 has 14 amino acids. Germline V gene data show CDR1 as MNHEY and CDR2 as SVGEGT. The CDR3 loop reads CASSPDSLNQPQHF.

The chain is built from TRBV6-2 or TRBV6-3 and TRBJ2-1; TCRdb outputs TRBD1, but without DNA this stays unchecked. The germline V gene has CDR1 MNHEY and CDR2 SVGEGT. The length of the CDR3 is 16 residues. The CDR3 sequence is CASTRGGQLPYNEQFF.

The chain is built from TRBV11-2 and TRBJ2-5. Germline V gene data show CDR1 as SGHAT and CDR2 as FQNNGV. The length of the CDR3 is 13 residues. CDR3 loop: CASTQPRFETQYF.

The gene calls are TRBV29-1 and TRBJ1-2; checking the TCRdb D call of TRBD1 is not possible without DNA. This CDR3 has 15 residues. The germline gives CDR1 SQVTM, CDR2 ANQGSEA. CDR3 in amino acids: CSVEAQGSSHYGYTF.

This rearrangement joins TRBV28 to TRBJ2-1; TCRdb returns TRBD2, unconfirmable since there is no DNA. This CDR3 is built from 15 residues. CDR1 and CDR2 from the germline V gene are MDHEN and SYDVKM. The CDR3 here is CASSLLEPAYNEQFF.

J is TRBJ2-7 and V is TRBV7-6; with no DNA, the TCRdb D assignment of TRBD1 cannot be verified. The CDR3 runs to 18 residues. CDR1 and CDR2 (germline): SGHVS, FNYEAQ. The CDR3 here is CASTSPGEGGHSDYEQYF.

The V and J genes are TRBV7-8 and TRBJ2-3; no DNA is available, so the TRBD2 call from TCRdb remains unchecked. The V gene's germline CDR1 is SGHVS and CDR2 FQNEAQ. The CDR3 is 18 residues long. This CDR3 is CASSLPRQGLTHTDTQYF.

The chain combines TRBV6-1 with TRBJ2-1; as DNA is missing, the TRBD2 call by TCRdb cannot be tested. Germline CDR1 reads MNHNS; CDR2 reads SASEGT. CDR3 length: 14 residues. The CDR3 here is CASSLAGGTHEQFF.

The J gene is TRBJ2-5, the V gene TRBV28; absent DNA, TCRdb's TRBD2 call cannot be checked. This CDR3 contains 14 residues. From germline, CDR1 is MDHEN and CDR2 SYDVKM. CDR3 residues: CASSLEGLGETQYF.

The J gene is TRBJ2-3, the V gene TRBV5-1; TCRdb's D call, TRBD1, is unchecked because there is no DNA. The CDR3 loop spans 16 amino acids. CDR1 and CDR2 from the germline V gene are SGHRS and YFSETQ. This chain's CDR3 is CASSPPGQTHTDTQYF. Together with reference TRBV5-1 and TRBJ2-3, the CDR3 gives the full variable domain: KAGVTQTPRYLIKTRGQQVTLSCSPISGHRSVSWYQQTPGQGLQFLFEYFSETQRNKGNFPGRFSGRQFSNSRSEMNVSTLELGDSALYLCASSPPGQTHTDTQYFGPGTRLTVL.

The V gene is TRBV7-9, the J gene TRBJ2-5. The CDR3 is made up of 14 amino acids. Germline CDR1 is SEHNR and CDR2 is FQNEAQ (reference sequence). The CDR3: CASTLPGFKETQYF.

The CDR3 here is CASSQTPGDQETQYF. This rearrangement joins TRBV7-8 to TRBJ2-5. Germline CDR1 SGHVS, CDR2 FQNEAQ. The length of the CDR3 is 15 residues.

The CDR3 here is CASSGGAGNEQFF. The V call is TRBV27, the J call TRBJ2-1; no DNA is available, so the TRBD2 call from TCRdb remains unchecked. This CDR3 is built from 13 residues. Germline CDR1 reads MNHEY; CDR2 reads SMNVEV (reference sequence).

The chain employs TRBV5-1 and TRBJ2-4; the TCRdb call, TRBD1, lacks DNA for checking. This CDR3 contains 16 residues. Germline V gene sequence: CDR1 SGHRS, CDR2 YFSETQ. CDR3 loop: CASSLRTGSPKNIQYF.

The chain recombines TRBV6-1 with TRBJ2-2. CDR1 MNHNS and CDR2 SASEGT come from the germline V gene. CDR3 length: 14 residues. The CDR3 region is CASSEARNTGELFF.

The CDR3 sequence: CASSEDNNSPLHF. V and J are TRBV6-4 and TRBJ1-6; TCRdb calls TRBD1, which cannot be checked without DNA. The CDR3 is 13 amino acids. Per germline, CDR1 MRHNA and CDR2 SNTAGT.

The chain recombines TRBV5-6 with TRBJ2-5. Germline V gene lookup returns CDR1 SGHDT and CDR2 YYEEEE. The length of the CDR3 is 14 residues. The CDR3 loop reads CASSPAEGEETQYF.

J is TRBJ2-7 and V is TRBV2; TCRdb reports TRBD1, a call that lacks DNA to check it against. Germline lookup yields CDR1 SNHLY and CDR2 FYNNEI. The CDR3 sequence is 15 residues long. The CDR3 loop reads CASSVSSGEGREQYF.

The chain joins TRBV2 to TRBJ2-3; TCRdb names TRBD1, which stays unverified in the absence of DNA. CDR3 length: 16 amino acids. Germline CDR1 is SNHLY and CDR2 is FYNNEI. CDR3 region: CASSDFPAASTDTQYF.

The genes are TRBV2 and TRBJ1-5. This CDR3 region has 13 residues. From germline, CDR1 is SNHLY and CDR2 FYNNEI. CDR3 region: CASSEGEGQPQHF.